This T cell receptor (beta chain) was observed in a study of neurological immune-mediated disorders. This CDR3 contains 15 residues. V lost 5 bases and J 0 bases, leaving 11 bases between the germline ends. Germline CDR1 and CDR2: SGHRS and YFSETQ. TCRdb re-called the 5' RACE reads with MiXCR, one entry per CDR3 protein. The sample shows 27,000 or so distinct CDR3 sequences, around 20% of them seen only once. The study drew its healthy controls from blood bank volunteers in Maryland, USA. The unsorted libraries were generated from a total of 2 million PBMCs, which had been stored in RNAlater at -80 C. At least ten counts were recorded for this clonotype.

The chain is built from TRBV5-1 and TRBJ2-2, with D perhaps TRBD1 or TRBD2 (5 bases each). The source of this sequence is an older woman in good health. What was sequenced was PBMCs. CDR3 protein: CASSYRGANTGELFF. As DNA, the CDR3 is TGCGCCAGCAGTTACCGGGGCGCGAACACCGGGGAGCTGTTTTTT.